The next 26 T cell receptor beta chains were all read from a single sample in a study of post-analysis software for immune sequencing data. Broader study findings: TRBV5-6, TRBV5-1 and TRBV20-1 belonged to a set of about 5 TRBV segments that were more frequent in patients than controls.

Their antigens are not known. Unique molecular identifiers featured in each of the TCR beta cDNA libraries. TCRdb itself ran the PCR reads through MiXCR, one entry per CDR3 protein. Among about 540,000 distinct CDR3 sequences listed, approximately 34% were seen once. Sequencing used blood. The origin of the receptors is a girl under 18 with multiple sclerosis.

The table lists this clonotype with a few counts. This sequence joins TRBV7-9 and TRBJ1-1; D is uncertain. Germline values: CDR1 SEHNR, CDR2 FQNEAQ (reference sequence). Deletions cut 3 bases from V and 0 bases from J, with 8 bases between. There are 14 residues in the CDR3. As DNA, the CDR3 is TGTGCCAGCAGCTTTTCCACTCTGAACACTGAAGCTTTCTTT. The encoded protein is CASSFSTLNTEAFF.

The J gene is TRBJ1-2, the V gene TRBV15, with TRBD1 matching 7 bases. The J segment lost 4 bases and the V segment lost 0 bases, leaving 8 bases of the junction unmatched. Germline lookup yields CDR1 LNHNV and CDR2 YYDKDF (reference sequence). The CDR3 loop spans 16 amino acids. CDR3 sequence: CATSRDLTGLAYGYTF. In DNA, the CDR3 is TGTGCCACCAGCAGAGATTTGACAGGGCTCGCCTATGGCTACACCTTC.

The sample holds a few counts of this clonotype. V is TRBV5-1 and J is TRBJ2-7, with TRBD2 matching 7 bases. This CDR3 is built from 13 residues. The germline gives CDR1 SGHRS, CDR2 YFSETQ. J lost 2 bases, V lost 1 base, and 0 bases had no gene match. CDR3 DNA: TGCGCCAGCAGCTTGACTAGCGCCTACGAGCAGTACTTC. Protein: CASSLTSAYEQYF.

This rearrangement joins TRBV20-1 to TRBJ1-1, with D unresolved. The CDR3 is made up of 14 amino acids. Per germline, CDR1 DFQATT and CDR2 SNEGSKA (reference sequence). Deletions cut 2 bases from V and 0 bases from J, with 10 bases between. The CDR3 nucleotides read TGCAGTGCTAGACTACCGGGAATGAACACTGAAGCTTTCTTT. Translated: CSARLPGMNTEAFF.

The chain is built from TRBV6-5 and TRBJ1-2; D is ambiguous. The V and J ends lost 2 bases and 6 bases respectively, with 7 bases between them. The CDR3 runs to 12 residues. In germline, CDR1 is MNHEY, CDR2 SVGAGI. The CDR3 sequence is CASSYEGNGYTF. CDR3 in DNA: TGTGCCAGCAGTTACGAGGGAAATGGCTACACCTTC.

V usage is TRBV2 and J usage is TRBJ1-5, with D possibly being TRBD1 (6 bases). Germline V gene sequence: CDR1 SNHLY, CDR2 FYNNEI. Trimming pared 8 bases from V and 4 bases from J, leaving 12 bases between. The CDR3 has 13 amino acids. CDR3 sequence: CASARDTNQPQHF. CDR3 coding DNA: TGTGCCAGCGCCCGGGACACTAATCAGCCCCAGCATTTT.

This clonotype was observed a handful of times. The CDR3 DNA follows: TGCAGTGCTAAGACTAGCGGGGCGTCAGATACGCAGTATTTT. Translating it yields CSAKTSGASDTQYF. V gene TRBV20-1 combines with J gene TRBJ2-3; 11 nucleotides line up with TRBD2. Germline V gene data show CDR1 as DFQATT and CDR2 as SNEGSKA (reference sequence). Losses at the gene ends were 4 bases for V and 4 bases for J; bases not matched to a gene: 4. The CDR3 runs 14 residues.

The V gene is TRBV2, the J gene TRBJ2-7; 8 bases line up with TRBD2. The ends lost 8 bases at V and 0 bases at J; junction bases unmatched: 9. The CDR3 has 15 residues. Germline values: CDR1 SNHLY, CDR2 FYNNEI. CDR3 residues: CASGGTSGFSYEQYF. In DNA, the CDR3 is TGTGCCAGCGGAGGAACTAGCGGATTCTCCTACGAGCAGTACTTC.

CDR3 nucleotide sequence: TGTGCCAGCAAGCTTAGACACACCGGGGAGCTGTTTTTT. It is translated as CASKLRHTGELFF. This sequence joins TRBV6-5 and TRBJ2-2; no definite D call. The CDR3 totals 13 residues. Germline V lookup: CDR1 MNHEY, CDR2 SVGAGI. V dropped 7 bases and J dropped 3 bases, with 9 bases sitting between them.

This clonotype showed up just a few times. V usage is TRBV6-5 and J usage is TRBJ2-5; 11 positions agree with TRBD1. The ends lost 5 bases at V and 4 bases at J; junction bases unmatched: 6. CDR1 is MNHEY, CDR2 SVGAGI, per germline. The CDR3 length is 15 residues. The CDR3 region has the DNA TGTGCCAGCAGTCGAGGGACAGGGGGAGGAGAGACCCAGTACTTC. It yields the protein CASSRGTGGGETQYF.

The rearrangement joins TRBV7-3 to TRBJ2-3, with D perhaps matching TRBD2 (5 bases). This CDR3 comprises 18 residues. Germline V gives CDR1 SGHTA, CDR2 FQGTGA. With 0 bases removed from V and 0 bases from J, the gap between germline ends came to 16 bases. CDR3 residues: CASSLTPLSGSSTDTQYF. In DNA, the CDR3 is TGTGCCAGCAGCTTAACCCCTCTCAGCGGATCTAGCACAGATACGCAGTATTTT.

This clonotype was seen a few times. CDR3 sequence (DNA): TGTGCCAGCACCGGCGGCGGGCTATATGGCTACACCTTC. This encodes CASTGGGLYGYTF. The chain couples TRBV25-1 to TRBJ1-2; D is unresolved. The CDR3 covers 13 residues. V was shortened by 7 bases and J by 5 bases, with 14 bases between the two germline ends. Germline V gives CDR1 MGHDK, CDR2 SYGVNS.

The chain recombines TRBV15 with TRBJ2-2; the match to TRBD1 covers 8 bases. Germline CDR1 LNHNV, CDR2 YYDKDF (reference sequence). The CDR3 contains 16 residues. After removal of 0 bases from V and 6 bases from J, the junction contained 6 bases not matched to a gene. The CDR3 region has the DNA TGTGCCACCAGCAGAGATCCAGGGGGCGCTGCCGGGGAGCTGTTTTTT. Its translation: CATSRDPGGAAGELFF.

This clonotype occurred a few times. DNA for the CDR3: TGTGCCAGCAGCCACCTTAGCGGGGGGGCTGAAGGGACCCAGTACTTC. This translates into CASSHLSGGAEGTQYF. The gene calls are TRBV3-1 and TRBJ2-5; 11 nucleotides match TRBD2. Germline lookup yields CDR1 LGHDT and CDR2 YNNKEL (reference sequence). The J segment lost 7 bases and the V segment lost 3 bases, leaving 10 bases of the junction unmatched. The CDR3 sequence is 16 residues long.

This clonotype was observed a few times. V gene TRBV5-1 combines with J gene TRBJ2-5, with 7 nucleotides matching TRBD1. Germline lookup yields CDR1 SGHRS and CDR2 YFSETQ. The J segment lost 4 bases and the V segment lost 0 bases, leaving 9 bases of the junction unmatched. This CDR3 is 16 amino acids long. This chain's CDR3 is CASSLGPTGTGETQYF. The DNA for the CDR3 is TGCGCCAGCAGCTTGGGGCCGACAGGGACGGGAGAGACCCAGTACTTC.

The J gene is TRBJ2-5, the V gene TRBV11-2; D uncertain. The CDR3 length is 13 residues. Trimming left V 8 bases short and J 7 bases short, with 17 bases between. Per the germline V gene, CDR1 is SGHAT and CDR2 is FQNNGV. CDR3 loop: CASAQDGPGTQYF. The CDR3 region has the DNA TGTGCCAGCGCCCAAGACGGTCCTGGGACCCAGTACTTC.

The chain has TRBV6-6 and TRBJ2-2; D uncertain. This CDR3 has 14 residues. The germline CDR1 and CDR2 sequences are MNHNY and SVGAGI (reference sequence). Trimming pared 1 base from V and 7 bases from J, leaving 10 bases between. The CDR3 here is CASSYLSRDGELFF. In DNA, the CDR3 is TGTGCCAGCAGTTACTTAAGTAGGGACGGGGAGCTGTTTTTT.

This chain joins TRBV5-1 and TRBJ2-1; weak D call: TRBD2 (6 bases). The V end lost 0 bases, the J end lost 0 bases, and 16 bases lay between the germline ends. Germline V gene sequence: CDR1 SGHRS, CDR2 YFSETQ. The CDR3 contains 18 residues. In DNA, the CDR3 is TGCGCCAGCAGCTTGGCAGGGCTAGCGTTGGGCTCCTACAATGAGCAGTTCTTC. The encoded protein is CASSLAGLALGSYNEQFF.

The chain uses TRBV20-1 and TRBJ2-7; D unclear. Trimming pared 1 base from V and 5 bases from J, leaving 12 bases between. The CDR3 covers 13 residues. Germline V gene data show CDR1 as DFQATT and CDR2 as SNEGSKA (reference sequence). The CDR3 here is CSARGAPRHEQYF. CDR3 sequence (DNA): TGCAGTGCTAGAGGGGCACCTCGCCACGAGCAGTACTTC.

The chain recombines TRBV7-9 with TRBJ2-2, with no clear D. Germline V gene sequence: CDR1 SEHNR, CDR2 FQNEAQ (reference sequence). This CDR3 has 14 amino acids. Trimming cost V 2 bases and J 6 bases, with 10 bases left between them. The CDR3 bases are TGTGCCAGCAGCTTAAACCGTGGGGCCGGGGAGCTGTTTTTT. The encoded protein is CASSLNRGAGELFF.

The gene calls are TRBV6-5 and TRBJ2-3, with 14 bases fitting TRBD2. The trim removed 4 bases at V and 0 bases at J, leaving 9 bases unmatched. The V gene's germline CDR1 is MNHEY and CDR2 SVGAGI. This CDR3 has 19 residues. In DNA, the CDR3 is TGTGCCAGCAGTTCCCAGGGACTAGCGGGGGCCTCAAGCACAGATACGCAGTATTTT. It translates to CASSSQGLAGASSTDTQYF.

The V and J genes are TRBV6-6 and TRBJ1-1; no clear D. The CDR3 is 15 amino acids. Between the trimmed V and J ends, which lost 7 bases and 2 bases, there was a span of 17 bases. Germline loops: CDR1 MNHNY, CDR2 SVGAGI (reference sequence). Here the CDR3 DNA reads TGTGCCAGCAACTATTTGCAGGCCAGAAACACTGAAGCTTTCTTT. It translates to CASNYLQARNTEAFF.

This clonotype showed up many times. This chain connects TRBV5-1 to TRBJ2-3; D call uncertain. The V end was cut by 3 bases, the J end by 2 bases, with 10 bases between. The length of the CDR3 is 14 residues. Germline V CDR1 and CDR2: SGHRS, YFSETQ. This chain's CDR3 is CASSSDRITDTQYF. CDR3 DNA sequence: TGCGCCAGCAGCTCCGACCGGATCACAGATACGCAGTATTTT. The complete variable domain, with remaining parts taken from reference TRBV5-1 and TRBJ2-3, reads KAGVTQTPRYLIKTRGQQVTLSCSPISGHRSVSWYQQTPGQGLQFLFEYFSETQRNKGNFPGRFSGRQFSNSRSEMNVSTLELGDSALYLCASSSDRITDTQYFGPGTRLTVL.

This clonotype was detected many times. The V and J genes are TRBV10-3 and TRBJ2-5; possibly TRBD2 for D (5 bases). V was cut by 4 bases and J by 5 bases, with 17 bases left in between. Per germline, CDR1 ENHRY and CDR2 SYGVKD. The CDR3 consists of 15 residues. CDR3 amino acids: CAISAVQPPGETQYF. CDR3 bases: TGTGCCATCAGTGCGGTTCAGCCTCCGGGGGAGACCCAGTACTTC.

The V call is TRBV12-5, the J call TRBJ1-2; 8 bases match TRBD1. In germline, CDR1 is LGHNT, CDR2 FRNRAP. The CDR3 has 15 residues. The V segment lost 2 bases and the J segment 2 bases; nucleotides outside the gene matches: 4. CDR3 DNA: TGTGCTAGTGGTTTGATCACAGGGGGGAACTATGGCTACACCTTC. This sequence encodes CASGLITGGNYGYTF.

This chain joins TRBV25-1 and TRBJ2-3; possible D gene TRBD1, 6 bases. The CDR3 has 15 residues. Germline CDR1 and CDR2: MGHDK and SYGVNS. Trimming pared 5 bases from V and 6 bases from J, leaving 18 bases between. The CDR3 coding sequence is TGTGCCAGCAGTTCAGGGGTTAGGGGTAGGGATACGCAGTATTTT. As protein: CASSSGVRGRDTQYF.